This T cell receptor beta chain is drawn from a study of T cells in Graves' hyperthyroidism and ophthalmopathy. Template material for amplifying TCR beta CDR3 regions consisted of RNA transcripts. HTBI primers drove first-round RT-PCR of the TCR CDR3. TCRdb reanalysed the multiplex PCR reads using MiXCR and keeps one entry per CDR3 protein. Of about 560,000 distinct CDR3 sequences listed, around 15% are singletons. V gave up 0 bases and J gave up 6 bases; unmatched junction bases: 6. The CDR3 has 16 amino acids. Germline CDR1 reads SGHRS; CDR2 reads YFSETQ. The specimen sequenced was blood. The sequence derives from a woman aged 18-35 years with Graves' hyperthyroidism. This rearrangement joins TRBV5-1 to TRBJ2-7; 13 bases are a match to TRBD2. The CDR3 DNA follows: TGCGCCAGCAGCTTGGGGACTAGCGGGAGTCTCGGCGAGCAGTACTTC. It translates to CASSLGTSGSLGEQYF.